This TCR beta chain was found in a study of T-cell memory formation after mild COVID-19. Trimming shortened V by 0 bases and J by 7 bases, and 15 bases separated the two germline ends. CDR3 length equals 15 residues. Germline lookup yields CDR1 MNHEY and CDR2 SVGAGI. TCRdb fed the 5' RACE reads into MiXCR, producing one record per CDR3 protein. The sample consists of roughly 400,000 distinct CDR3 sequences, approximately 16% of them appearing once. The rearrangement links TRBV6-5 to TRBJ1-2; D is uncertain. This sequence was found in a man aged 18 to 35 who had mild COVID-19 (a few samples of this study predate the infection). Cell type and time point are not known. What was sequenced was PBMCs or a T cell subset sorted from them (not recorded which). CDR3 protein: CASSYSATGTTGYTF. CDR3 DNA sequence: TGTGCCAGCAGTTACTCGGCCACCGGAACTACTGGCTACACCTTC.